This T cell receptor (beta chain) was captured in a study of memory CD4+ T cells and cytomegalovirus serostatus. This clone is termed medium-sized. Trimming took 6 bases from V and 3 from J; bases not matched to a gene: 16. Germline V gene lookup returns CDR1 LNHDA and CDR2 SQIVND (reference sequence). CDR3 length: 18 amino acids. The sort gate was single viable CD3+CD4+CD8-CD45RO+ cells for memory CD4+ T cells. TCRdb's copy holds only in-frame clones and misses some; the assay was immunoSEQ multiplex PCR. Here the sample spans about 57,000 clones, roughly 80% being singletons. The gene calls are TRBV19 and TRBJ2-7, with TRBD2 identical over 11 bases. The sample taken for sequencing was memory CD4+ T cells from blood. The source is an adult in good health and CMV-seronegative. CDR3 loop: CASSRTGTSGGSVYEQYF. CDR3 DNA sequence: TGTGCCAGTAGCCGTACGGGGACTAGCGGCGGGAGTGTCTACGAGCAGTACTTC.